This passage covers 21 T cell receptor beta chains from one sample sequenced in a study of cytomegalovirus exposure and HLA in healthy donors. The table came from immunoSEQ multiplex PCR; TCRdb's copy has only in-frame clones and leaves some out. The sample yields some 160,000 clones, around 90% seen once. Specimen: PBMCs. Source of these receptors: a young man in good health and CMV-seronegative.

V is TRBV28 and J is TRBJ1-2, with 7 bases aligning to TRBD1. Germline lookup yields CDR1 MDHEN and CDR2 SYDVKM. This CDR3 comprises 14 residues. Losses at the gene ends were 2 bases for V and 4 bases for J; bases not matched to a gene: 4. The CDR3 protein is CASSLVGGTYGYTF. The CDR3 DNA reads as TGTGCCAGCAGTTTAGTAGGGGGCACCTATGGCTACACCTTC.

The chain couples TRBV6-5 to TRBJ1-3, with 9 bases aligning to TRBD1. The CDR3 extends over 15 amino acids. The germline V gene has CDR1 MNHEY and CDR2 SVGAGI. After removal of 5 bases from V and 2 bases from J, the junction contained 4 bases not matched to a gene. This CDR3 is CASSLGTGPGNTIYF. The DNA for the CDR3 is TGTGCCAGCAGTCTGGGGACAGGGCCTGGAAACACCATATATTTT.

The chain has TRBV2 and TRBJ1-1, with D perhaps matching TRBD1 (5 bases). V was shortened by 6 bases and J by 6 bases, with 20 bases between the two germline ends. This CDR3 is built from 15 residues. Germline V gene sequence: CDR1 SNHLY, CDR2 FYNNEI. The CDR3 sequence is CASRGVQQINSEAFF. The CDR3 nucleotides are TGTGCCAGCAGAGGGGTCCAGCAGATCAATTCTGAAGCTTTCTTT.

The rearrangement uses TRBV29-1 and TRBJ2-4; tentatively, D is TRBD2 (6 bases). The CDR3 has 13 amino acids. Germline V gene sequence: CDR1 SQVTM, CDR2 ANQGSEA. V was trimmed by 6 bases and J by 0 bases, leaving 9 bases between them. CDR3 protein: CSVMGLAKNIQYF. The CDR3 DNA sequence: TGCAGCGTCATGGGACTAGCCAAAAACATTCAGTACTTC.

The chain is built from TRBV29-1 and TRBJ2-7; 8 bases agree with TRBD1. V dropped 5 bases and J dropped 3; count of bases not matched to a gene: 9. In germline, CDR1 is SQVTM, CDR2 ANQGSEA. CDR3 length: 14 amino acids. The CDR3 protein is CSVSAGTGRYEQYF. DNA of the CDR3: TGCAGCGTTTCAGCCGGGACAGGACGCTACGAGCAGTACTTC.

The V call is TRBV11-2, the J call TRBJ2-3, with TRBD1 matching over 8 bases. In germline, CDR1 is SGHAT, CDR2 FQNNGV. J was trimmed by 6 bases and V by 5 bases; bases with no gene match: 13. The CDR3 covers 16 residues. For the CDR3, the DNA is TGTGCCAGCAGCCCTAGGGGGGACAGGCTCTTTGATACGCAGTATTTT. Its translation: CASSPRGDRLFDTQYF.

V is TRBV6-6 and J is TRBJ1-4; 8 bases are shared with TRBD1. The J segment lost 13 bases and the V segment lost 6 bases, leaving 4 bases of the junction unmatched. From germline, CDR1 is MNHNY and CDR2 SVGAGI (reference sequence). This CDR3 is built from 11 residues. CDR3 bases: TGTGCCAGCAGCGACAGGGGAGGACTGTTTTTT. Residues: CASSDRGGLFF.

V usage is TRBV10-2 and J usage is TRBJ2-1; 12 nucleotides agree with TRBD2. Germline CDR1 is WSHSY and CDR2 is SAAADI. With V trimmed by 3 bases and J by 10 bases, 10 bases remained unmatched. This CDR3 is 16 amino acids long. CDR3 coding DNA: TGCGCCAGCAGTGAACCGACTAGCGGGAGAGTTAGGGAGCAGTTCTTC. Encoded protein: CASSEPTSGRVREQFF.

The rearrangement joins TRBV28 to TRBJ2-5, with D tentatively TRBD1 (6 bases). V lost 4 bases to trimming and J lost 7 bases, with 16 bases between them. This CDR3 has 14 amino acids. Germline assignment: CDR1 MDHEN and CDR2 SYDVKM. The CDR3 DNA follows: TGTGCCAGCAGTTCTGACAGGATGGTCGTGACCCAGTACTTC. It codes for CASSSDRMVVTQYF.

This clone was detected a few times. The V call is TRBV28, the J call TRBJ2-7; weak D call: TRBD1 (6 bases). The ends were cut back, 6 bases at V and 3 bases at J, with 21 bases in the middle. Germline V gene data show CDR1 as MDHEN and CDR2 as SYDVKM. The CDR3 contains 16 residues. CDR3 residues: CASSHPQGSGDYEQYV. CDR3 DNA: TGTGCCAGCAGCCACCCTCAGGGGAGTGGGGACTACGAGCAGTACGTC.

The chain has TRBV28 and TRBJ2-1; 16 bases match TRBD2. The CDR3 has 18 residues. The ends lost 5 bases at V and 5 bases at J; junction bases unmatched: 9. Germline loops: CDR1 MDHEN, CDR2 SYDVKM. CDR3 residues: CASSPPGLAGGKHNEQFF. The CDR3 DNA sequence: TGTGCCAGCAGTCCTCCGGGACTAGCGGGAGGGAAGCACAATGAGCAGTTCTTC. Full variable domain (missing parts from reference TRBV28 and TRBJ2-1): DVKVTQSSRYLVKRTGEKVFLECVQDMDHENMFWYRQDPGLGLRLIYFSYDVKMKEKGDIPEGYSVSREKKERFSLILESASTNQTSMYLCASSPPGLAGGKHNEQFFGPGTRLTVL.

The V call is TRBV29-1, the J call TRBJ2-2; D possibly corresponds to TRBD1 (6 bases). The CDR3 is 12 residues long. Germline V lookup: CDR1 SQVTM, CDR2 ANQGSEA. Trimming pared 5 bases from V and 5 bases from J, leaving 9 bases between. This chain's CDR3 is CSVRTVTGELFF. In DNA, the CDR3 is TGCAGCGTTCGGACAGTGACCGGGGAGCTGTTTTTT.

As concerns this clone: At one end, the junction sequence differs from germline, possibly due to a read error. The chain recombines TRBV25-1 with TRBJ1-6; maybe TRBD1 (5 bases). The CDR3 spans 13 residues. Germline V gives CDR1 MGHDK, CDR2 SYGVNS. DNA for the CDR3: TGTGCCACCTCGGCTACGGGGGAAGACACCAACTACTTT. It encodes CATSATGEDTNYF.

At least ten counts were recorded for this clone. The V call is TRBV2, the J call TRBJ2-7, with no clear D. Trimming stripped 4 bases from V and 0 bases from J, with 7 bases between. Germline loops: CDR1 SNHLY, CDR2 FYNNEI. This CDR3 spans 13 amino acids. The CDR3 DNA reads TGTGCCAGCAGTGGGCTTCTCTCCTACGAGCAGTACTTC. Translation gives CASSGLLSYEQYF.

The chain links TRBV11-2 to TRBJ2-5; D is perhaps TRBD2 (5 bases). The CDR3 loop spans 14 amino acids. Germline V gene lookup returns CDR1 SGHAT and CDR2 FQNNGV. V shed 1 base and J shed 3 bases, with 9 bases lying between them. The CDR3 DNA follows: TGTGCCAGCAGCTTAGCGCTTAGCGAAGAGACCCAGTACTTC. Translating gives CASSLALSEETQYF.

The genes are TRBV2 and TRBJ1-1; TRBD1 might be the D (6 bases). Looked up from germline, CDR1 is SNHLY and CDR2 is FYNNEI. V was pared by 6 bases and J by 0 bases, with 20 bases between. The CDR3 sequence is 17 residues long. CDR3 residues: CASSPGVGGGLNTEAFF. The CDR3, as DNA: TGTGCCAGCAGCCCAGGAGTGGGGGGGGGCCTGAACACTGAAGCTTTCTTT.

The chain is built from TRBV10-3 and TRBJ2-1, with a weak D call TRBD1 (5 bases). V lost 4 bases and J 4 bases, leaving 14 bases between the germline ends. The CDR3 loop spans 15 amino acids. Germline CDR1 reads ENHRY; CDR2 reads SYGVKD. CDR3: CAISGREKGYNEQFF. CDR3 nucleotide sequence: TGTGCCATCAGTGGCAGGGAAAAGGGGTACAATGAGCAGTTCTTC.

This chain connects TRBV6-5 to TRBJ1-2; TRBD1 matches at 9 bases. This CDR3 has 14 residues. Germline V lookup: CDR1 MNHEY, CDR2 SVGAGI. Trimming cost V 4 bases and J 8 bases; bases outside gene matches: 8. The CDR3 nucleotides read TGTGCCAGCAGTTGGACAGGGGAGGTGAGCGGCTACACCTTC. Encoded protein: CASSWTGEVSGYTF.

CDR3 region: CASSPSAGLGETQYF. The CDR3 bases are TGTGCCAGCAGTCCCTCGGCGGGGTTGGGAGAGACCCAGTACTTC. This chain uses TRBV5-4 with TRBJ2-5, with D possibly being TRBD2 (6 bases). V lost 5 bases, J lost 4 bases, and 18 bases lay in between. CDR3 length: 15 residues. Germline V gives CDR1 SGHNT, CDR2 YYREEE (reference sequence).

This chain connects TRBV18 to TRBJ1-5; 10 nucleotides align to TRBD1. CDR3 size: 16 residues. CDR1 KGHSH and CDR2 LQKENI come from the germline V gene. V lost 3 bases, J lost 0 bases, and 2 bases stayed unmatched. The CDR3 DNA reads TGTGCCAGCTCACCCGGGACAGGGGATAGCAATCAGCCCCAGCATTTT. Translated, it gives CASSPGTGDSNQPQHF. The full variable domain, completed using reference TRBV18 and TRBJ1-5, is NAGVMQNPRHLVRRRGQEARLRCSPMKGHSHVYWYRQLPEEGLKFMVYLQKENIIDESGMPKERFSAEFPKEGPSILRIQQVVRGDSAAYFCASSPGTGDSNQPQHFGDGTRLSIL.

This chain connects TRBV27 to TRBJ2-3, with no clear D. Between the trimmed V and J ends, which lost 0 bases and 0 bases, there was a span of 10 bases. This CDR3 contains 16 residues. Germline lookup yields CDR1 MNHEY and CDR2 SMNVEV (reference sequence). CDR3: CASSLSTVSSTDTQYF. CDR3 nucleotides: TGTGCCAGCAGTTTATCCACAGTATCAAGCACAGATACGCAGTATTTT.